This T cell receptor beta chain was sequenced in a study of blood T cell repertoires in COVID-19. Study-level background: Sites in the United States, Italy and Spain provided acute and convalescent COVID-19 samples. PBMCs, B-cell-depleted T cells, or T cells were the source of the cDNA or gDNA that made up the material.

The CDR3 has 15 amino acids. V was clipped by 5 bases and J by 4 bases, with 17 bases between them. The germline CDR1 and CDR2 sequences are SGHTA and FQGNSA. Under the authors' procedure: Reference gene primers were amplified, and this amplification served to estimate nucleated cell counts. The method was immunoSEQ multiplex PCR; TCRdb's version includes in-frame clones alone and lacks a portion of them. The DNA was the basis for D and trimming; V, J and clone size are from that table. The sample includes 130,000 or so clones, about 76% of them seen just once. The rearrangement joins TRBV7-2 to TRBJ1-1; weak D call: TRBD1 (5 bases). Sequenced input: peripheral blood. The TCR sequence derives from a man older than 75 with acute or convalescent COVID-19. CDR3 sequence: CASSLRATGGTEAFF. CDR3 sequence (DNA): TGTGCCAGCAGCCTAAGGGCCACGGGGGGCACTGAAGCTTTCTTT.